This T cell receptor (beta chain) emerged from a study of lymphopenia after photon versus proton radiotherapy. V lost 4 bases to trimming and J lost 2 bases, with 11 bases between them. The germline CDR1 and CDR2 sequences are LNHDA and SQIVND (reference sequence). The CDR3 totals 14 residues. Measured with immunoSEQ multiplex PCR; TCRdb has only the in-frame clones, and not every one. Among 20,000 to 30,000 clones, 82% were seen once, and the ten largest hold 21%. This clone was seen more than once but under ten times. The rearrangement links TRBV19 to TRBJ1-2, with D perhaps TRBD1 (6 bases). The starting material was peripheral blood, obtained from a patient treated with proton-based radiotherapy. The origin of this receptor is a woman aged 65 to 85 with pancreatic cancer. In DNA, the CDR3 is TGTGCCAGTAGTACCTCTACAGGGAACTATGGCTACACCTTC. It yields the protein CASSTSTGNYGYTF. The whole variable domain, filled in from reference TRBV19 and TRBJ1-2, reads DGGITQSPKYLFRKEGQNVTLSCEQNLNHDAMYWYRQDPGQGLRLIYYSQIVNDFQKGDIAEGYSVSREKKESFPLTVTSAQKNPTAFYLCASSTSTGNYGYTFGSGTRLTVV.